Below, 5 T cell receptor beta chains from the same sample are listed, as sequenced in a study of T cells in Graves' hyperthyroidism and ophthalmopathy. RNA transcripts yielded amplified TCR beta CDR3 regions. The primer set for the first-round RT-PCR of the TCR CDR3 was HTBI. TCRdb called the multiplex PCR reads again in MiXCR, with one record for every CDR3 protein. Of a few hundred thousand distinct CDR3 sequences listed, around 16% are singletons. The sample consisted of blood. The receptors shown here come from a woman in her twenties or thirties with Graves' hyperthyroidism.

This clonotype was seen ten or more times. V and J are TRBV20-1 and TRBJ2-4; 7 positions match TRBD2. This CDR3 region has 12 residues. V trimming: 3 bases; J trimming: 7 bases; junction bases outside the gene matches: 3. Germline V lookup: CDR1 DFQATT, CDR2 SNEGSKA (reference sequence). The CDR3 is CSARDGGNIQYF. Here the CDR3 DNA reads TGCAGTGCTAGGGACGGGGGGAACATTCAGTACTTC.

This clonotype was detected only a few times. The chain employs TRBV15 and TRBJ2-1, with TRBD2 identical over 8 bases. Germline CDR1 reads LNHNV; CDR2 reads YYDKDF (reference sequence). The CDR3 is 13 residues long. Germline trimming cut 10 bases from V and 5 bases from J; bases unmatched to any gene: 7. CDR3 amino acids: CASHSGANNEQFF. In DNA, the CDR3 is TGTGCCAGCCATAGCGGGGCCAACAATGAGCAGTTCTTC.

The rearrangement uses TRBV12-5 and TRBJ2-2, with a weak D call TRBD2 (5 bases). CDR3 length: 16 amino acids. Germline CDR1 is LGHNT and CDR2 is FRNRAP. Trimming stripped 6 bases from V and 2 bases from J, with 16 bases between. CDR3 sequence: CASGAGVFSNTGELFF. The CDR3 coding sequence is TGTGCTAGTGGAGCCGGGGTTTTCTCCAACACCGGGGAGCTGTTTTTT.

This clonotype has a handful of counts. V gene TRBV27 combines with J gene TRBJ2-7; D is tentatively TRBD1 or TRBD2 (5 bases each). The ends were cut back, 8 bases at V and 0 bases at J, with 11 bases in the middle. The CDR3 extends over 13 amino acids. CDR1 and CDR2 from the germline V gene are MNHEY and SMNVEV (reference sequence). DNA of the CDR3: TGTGCCAGCCGGGGCAGATACTCCTACGAGCAGTACTTC. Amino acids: CASRGRYSYEQYF.

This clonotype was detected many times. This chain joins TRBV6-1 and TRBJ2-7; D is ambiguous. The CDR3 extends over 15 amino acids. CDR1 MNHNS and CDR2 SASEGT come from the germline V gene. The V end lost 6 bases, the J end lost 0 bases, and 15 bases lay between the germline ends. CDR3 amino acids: CASRTIAALSYEQYF. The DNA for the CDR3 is TGTGCCAGCAGAACCATAGCAGCCCTCTCCTACGAGCAGTACTTC.